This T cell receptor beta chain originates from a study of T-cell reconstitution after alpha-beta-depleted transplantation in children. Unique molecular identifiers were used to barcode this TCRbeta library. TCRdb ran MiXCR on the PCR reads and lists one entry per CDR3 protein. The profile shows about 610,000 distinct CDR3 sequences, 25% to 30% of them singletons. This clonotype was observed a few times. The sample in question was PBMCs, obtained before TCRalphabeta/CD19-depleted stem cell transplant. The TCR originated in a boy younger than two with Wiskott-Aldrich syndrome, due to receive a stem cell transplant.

Here the CDR3 reads CASSRDMSSYNEQFF. The CDR3, as DNA: TGTGCCAGCAGCCGGGACATGAGCTCCTACAATGAGCAGTTCTTC. The J gene is TRBJ2-1, the V gene TRBV11-2, with D possibly TRBD1 on 6 matching bases. The CDR3 consists of 15 residues. From germline, CDR1 is SGHAT and CDR2 FQNNGV. Trimming stripped 5 bases from V and 0 bases from J, with 11 bases between.